This T cell receptor beta chain emerged from a study of T-cell memory formation after mild COVID-19. At the level of the study: TCR clustering was largely donor specific.

Whole-study results and caveats: Nothing confirmed that second-wave clones peaking on day 37 were specific for SARS-CoV-2. The study found contracting CD4+ clones mainly in CM and EM and contracting CD8+ clones in EMRA. Pre-infection memory held some responding clones, suggesting pre-existing cross-reactive T cells responded.

Germline-derived CDR1 and CDR2 are WNHNN and SYGVQD (reference sequence). The V end lost 0 bases, the J end lost 6 bases, and 7 bases lay between the germline ends. This CDR3 is 13 amino acids long. TCRdb passed the 5' RACE reads through MiXCR, listing each CDR3 protein once. The table records approximately 300,000 distinct CDR3 sequences, roughly 15% of them present only once. Comments on this clonotype: The antigen is unknown.

The sequence came from a man in his late teens or twenties who had mild COVID-19 (a few samples of this study predate the infection). Cell type and time point are not known. Sequenced: PBMCs or a T cell subset sorted from them (not recorded which). The genes are TRBV10-1 and TRBJ2-3; D is unresolved. Written as DNA, the CDR3 is TGCGCCAGCAGTGAGTCCCTGCCGGATACGCAGTATTTT. Amino acids: CASSESLPDTQYF.